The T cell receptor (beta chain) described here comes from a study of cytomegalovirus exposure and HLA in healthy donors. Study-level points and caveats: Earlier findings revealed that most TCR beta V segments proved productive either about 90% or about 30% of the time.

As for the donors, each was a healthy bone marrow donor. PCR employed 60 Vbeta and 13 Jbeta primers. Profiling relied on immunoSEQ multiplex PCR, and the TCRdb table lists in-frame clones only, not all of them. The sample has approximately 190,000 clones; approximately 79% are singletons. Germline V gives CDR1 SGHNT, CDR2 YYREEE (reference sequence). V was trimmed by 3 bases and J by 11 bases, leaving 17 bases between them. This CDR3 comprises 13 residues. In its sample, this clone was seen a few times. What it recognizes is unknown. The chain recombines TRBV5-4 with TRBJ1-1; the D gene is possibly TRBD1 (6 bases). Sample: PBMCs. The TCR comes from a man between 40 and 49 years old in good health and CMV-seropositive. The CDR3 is CASSSRQERSAFF. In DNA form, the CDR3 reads TGTGCCAGCAGCTCGAGACAGGAGAGGAGTGCTTTCTTT.